This record looks at one TCR beta chain sequence and its context. Deletions cut 8 bases from V and 3 bases from J, with 21 bases between. The CDR3 covers 16 residues. Germline V gives CDR1 MNHEY, CDR2 SMNVEV (reference sequence). The sample is drawn from a study of T cells after yellow fever vaccination. Template-switching 5'RACE yielded the TCR cDNA; a universal primer site and UMIs were added in the process. One entry per CDR3 protein results from TCRdb running MiXCR on the 5' RACE reads. The sample contains about 360,000 distinct CDR3 sequences, over 5% of which appear only once. The sequence came from a man aged 30-40 years who received the YFV17D yellow fever vaccine. Sample: PBMCs, taken 5 days after the yellow fever booster vaccination. The chain links TRBV27 to TRBJ2-3, with D hard to call. The CDR3 reads CASFLTRPRSTDTQYF. CDR3 nucleotides: TGTGCCAGCTTCTTGACGAGGCCCAGATCTACAGATACGCAGTATTTT.